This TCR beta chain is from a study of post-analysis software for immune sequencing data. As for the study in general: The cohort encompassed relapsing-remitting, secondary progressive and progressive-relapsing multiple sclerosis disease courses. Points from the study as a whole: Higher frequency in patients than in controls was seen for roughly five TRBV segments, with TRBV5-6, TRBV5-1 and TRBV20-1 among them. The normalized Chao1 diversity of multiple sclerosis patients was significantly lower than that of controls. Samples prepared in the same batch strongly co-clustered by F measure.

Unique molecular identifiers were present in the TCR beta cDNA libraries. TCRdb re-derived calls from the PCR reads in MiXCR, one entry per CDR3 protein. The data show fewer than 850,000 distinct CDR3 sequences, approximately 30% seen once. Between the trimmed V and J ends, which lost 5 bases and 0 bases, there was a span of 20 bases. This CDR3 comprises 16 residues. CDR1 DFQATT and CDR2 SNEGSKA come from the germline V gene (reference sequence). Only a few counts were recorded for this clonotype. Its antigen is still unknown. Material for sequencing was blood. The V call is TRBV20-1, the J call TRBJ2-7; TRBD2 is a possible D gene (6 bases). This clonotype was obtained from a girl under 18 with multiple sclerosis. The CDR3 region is CSASGALAQNSYEQYF. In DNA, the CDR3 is TGCAGTGCTTCCGGGGCGCTAGCGCAGAACTCCTACGAGCAGTACTTC.